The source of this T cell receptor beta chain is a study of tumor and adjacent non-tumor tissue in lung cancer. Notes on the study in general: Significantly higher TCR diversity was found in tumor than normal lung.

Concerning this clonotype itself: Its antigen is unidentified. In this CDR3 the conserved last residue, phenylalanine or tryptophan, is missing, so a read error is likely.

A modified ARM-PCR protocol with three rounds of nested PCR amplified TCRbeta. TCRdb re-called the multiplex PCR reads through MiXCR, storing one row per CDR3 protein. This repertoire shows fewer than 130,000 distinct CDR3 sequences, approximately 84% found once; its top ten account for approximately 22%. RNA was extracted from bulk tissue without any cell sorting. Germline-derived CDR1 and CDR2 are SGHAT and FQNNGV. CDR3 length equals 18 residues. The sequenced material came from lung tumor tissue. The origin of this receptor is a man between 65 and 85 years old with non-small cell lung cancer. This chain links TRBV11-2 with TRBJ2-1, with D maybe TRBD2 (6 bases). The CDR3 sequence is CANTLHVRDWASCNEQFL. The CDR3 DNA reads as TGTGCCAACACCTTACATGTGCGGGACTGGGCCTCCTGCAATGAGCAGTTCTTA.